This T cell receptor beta chain was retrieved from a study of beta chain features in type 1 diabetes. General observations from the study: TCRB CDR3s were moderately but significantly shorter in Type 1 diabetes patients in all four CD4+ subsets.

A note on this clone: Its antigen is still unknown.

Every isolated RNA sample was fully reverse transcribed, so sequencing captured expressed TCRB transcripts. Using immunoSEQ multiplex PCR, the repertoire was profiled, and TCRdb retains in-frame clones only, with some absent. The sample records around 250,000 clones, around 15% being singletons. Sorted cells reached over 98% purity in every population. Trimming stripped 8 bases from V and 5 bases from J, with 20 bases between. The CDR3 runs 15 residues. Germline V gene sequence: CDR1 MNHEY, CDR2 SMNVEV (reference sequence). The V gene is TRBV27, the J gene TRBJ2-3; the D gene is possibly TRBD2 (5 bases). Sequencing was done on a sample of naive CD4+ T cells from blood. The source of this sequence is a man younger than 45 with type 1 diabetes. This chain's CDR3 is CASASFLRAGDTQYF. For the CDR3, the DNA is TGTGCCAGCGCAAGCTTTTTGAGGGCCGGAGATACGCAGTATTTT.